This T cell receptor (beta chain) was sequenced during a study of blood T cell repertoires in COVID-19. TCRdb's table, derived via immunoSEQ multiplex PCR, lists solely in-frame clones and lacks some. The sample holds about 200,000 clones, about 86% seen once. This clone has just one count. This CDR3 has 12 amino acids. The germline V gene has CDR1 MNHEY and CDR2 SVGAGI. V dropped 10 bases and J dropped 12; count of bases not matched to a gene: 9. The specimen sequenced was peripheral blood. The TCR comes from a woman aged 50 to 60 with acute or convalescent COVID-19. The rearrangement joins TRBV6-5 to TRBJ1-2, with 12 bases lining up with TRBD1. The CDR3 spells CAIEGGTGGNTF. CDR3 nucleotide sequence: TGTGCCATCGAGGGGGGGACAGGGGGCAACACCTTC.